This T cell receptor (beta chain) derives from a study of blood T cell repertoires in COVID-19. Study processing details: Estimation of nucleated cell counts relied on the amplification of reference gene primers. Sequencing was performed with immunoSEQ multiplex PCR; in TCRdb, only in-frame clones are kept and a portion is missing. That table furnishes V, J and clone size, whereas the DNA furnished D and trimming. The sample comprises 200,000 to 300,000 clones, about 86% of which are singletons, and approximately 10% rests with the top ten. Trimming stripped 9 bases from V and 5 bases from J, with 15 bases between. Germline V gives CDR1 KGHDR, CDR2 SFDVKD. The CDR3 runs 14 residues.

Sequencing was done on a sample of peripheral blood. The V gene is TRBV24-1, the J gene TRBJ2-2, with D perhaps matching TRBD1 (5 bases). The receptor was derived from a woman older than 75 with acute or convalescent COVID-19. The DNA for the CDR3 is TGTGCCACCGGGCAGGGCGGAAGGACCGGGGAGCTGTTTTTT. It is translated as CATGQGGRTGELFF.